The rows below give T cell receptor beta chains drawn from one sample of a study of blood T cells in healthy people across ages. TCRdb reprocessed the 5' RACE reads with MiXCR, giving one entry per CDR3 protein. The sample holds about 970,000 distinct CDR3 sequences, 45% to 60% seen once. Material for sequencing was blood. The receptors originated from a woman aged 55-75 years in good health. CDR3s include the opening cysteine and the closing phenylalanine or tryptophan. The order of the fields is J gene, V gene, CDR3 protein.

TRBJ2-6,TRBV29-1,CSVESRGAGAKVLTF
TRBJ1-2,TRBV28,CASSFRTGGYLTYGYTF
TRBJ2-3,TRBV6-5,CASSPSGRGPDTQYF
TRBJ2-7,TRBV4-3,CASSPKTGGDYEQYF
TRBJ2-7,TRBV29-1,CSVSGTDSYEQYF
TRBJ2-3,TRBV11-2,CASSLGEFGTDTQYF
TRBJ2-1,TRBV5-1,CASSSSILAGVPNEQFF
TRBJ2-6,TRBV7-9,CASSSHLSGANVLTF
TRBJ2-3,TRBV9,CASSAGLAGWADTQYF
TRBJ2-1,TRBV7-2,CASSTFVTSGSNEQFF
TRBJ2-2,TRBV29-1,CSVSSGRAGELFF
TRBJ2-1,TRBV3-1,CASGGRGANSYNEQFF
TRBJ2-7,TRBV3-1,CASSPGPFYEQYF
TRBJ2-3,TRBV20-1,CSASPWGLESSTDTQYF
TRBJ2-5,TRBV6-6,CASRLRGGPQETQYF
TRBJ2-3,TRBV11-1,CASSLIQGPTDTQYF
TRBJ1-5,TRBV15,CATRRGVGQPQHF
TRBJ2-3,TRBV6-5,CASSRSISTDTQYF
TRBJ2-7,TRBV4-3,CASSPTRQGLYEQYF
TRBJ1-6,TRBV20-1,CSARGSPDNSPLHF
TRBJ2-7,TRBV28,CTSSLDRPYEQYF
TRBJ2-2,TRBV14,CASRVAVNTGELFF
TRBJ2-7,TRBV20-1,CSARDFQREKDEQYF
TRBJ2-7,TRBV7-8,CASSPRTEPYEQYF
TRBJ2-7,TRBV20-1,CSARGRDRAILRLLHEQYF
TRBJ1-2,TRBV12-3/TRBV12-4,CASSFVGDSYGYTF
TRBJ2-5,TRBV14,CASSQETGPETQYF
TRBJ2-3,TRBV7-3,CASSLGLAGGTDAQYF
TRBJ2-3,TRBV28,CASSLFRIKLAGALTDTQYF
TRBJ2-1,TRBV6-2/TRBV6-3,CASSRAENEQFF
TRBJ2-5,TRBV12-5,CASGRSGDRGLAGVLGETQYF
TRBJ2-6,TRBV29-1,CSAFSGANVLTF
-,TRBV6-6,CASSDGGGGEQYF
TRBJ2-1,TRBV5-1,CASSLALASGHNEQFF
TRBJ2-5,TRBV20-1,CSASRTEETQYF
TRBJ1-4,TRBV20-1,CSASSAQGAKREKLFF
TRBJ2-3,TRBV27,CASSFRLPNADTQYF
TRBJ2-1,TRBV20-1,CSARTSGSEEQFF
TRBJ2-5,TRBV2,CASRQGGLTQYF
TRBJ1-2,TRBV4-3,CASSQDSGQGSKDGYTF
TRBJ2-7,TRBV28,CASRGGLAINEQYF
TRBJ2-5,TRBV12-3/TRBV12-4,CASRAGAKETQYF
-,TRBV4-1,CASSQVSGVYEQYF
TRBJ2-1,TRBV20-1,CSARETPGSGHYNEQFF
TRBJ2-1,TRBV5-1,CASSPEGYNEQFF
TRBJ2-5,TRBV14,CASSQDRAWQETQYF
TRBJ2-7,TRBV20-1,CSAGDPGKYEQYF
TRBJ1-6,TRBV20-1,CSAMLHGGSPLHF
TRBJ2-7,TRBV9,CASSVDRPISKYEQYF
TRBJ2-7,TRBV12-3/TRBV12-4,CASRFAGRENSEQYF
TRBJ1-2,TRBV6-2/TRBV6-3,CASSSPGLTNYGYTF
TRBJ2-3,TRBV13,CASSLDDTDTQYF
TRBJ2-5,TRBV3-1,CASSYRTVSGSETQYF
TRBJ2-5,TRBV4-1,CASSQDTGRYRSNEQYF
TRBJ2-3,TRBV24-1,CATSEWLQGGSTDTQYF
TRBJ2-4,TRBV18,CASSPQNRGQGIQYF
TRBJ2-4,TRBV14,CASSQDGRDGIQYF
TRBJ1-2,TRBV5-6,CASSLGQINYGYTF
TRBJ2-7,TRBV6-2/TRBV6-3,CASSDRGFFYEQYF